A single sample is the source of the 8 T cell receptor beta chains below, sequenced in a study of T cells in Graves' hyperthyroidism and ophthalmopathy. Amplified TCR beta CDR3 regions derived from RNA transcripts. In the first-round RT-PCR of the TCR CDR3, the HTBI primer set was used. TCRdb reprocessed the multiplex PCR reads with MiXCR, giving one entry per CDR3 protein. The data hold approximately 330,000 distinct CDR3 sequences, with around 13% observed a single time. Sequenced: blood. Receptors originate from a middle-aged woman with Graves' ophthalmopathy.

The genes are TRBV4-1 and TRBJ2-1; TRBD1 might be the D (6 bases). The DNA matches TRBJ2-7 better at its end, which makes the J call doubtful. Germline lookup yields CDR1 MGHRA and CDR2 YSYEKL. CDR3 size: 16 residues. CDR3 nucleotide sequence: TGCGCCAGCAGCCTACAGGGATTTTCCTCCTACAATGAGCAGTACTTC. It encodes CASSLQGFSSYNEQYF.

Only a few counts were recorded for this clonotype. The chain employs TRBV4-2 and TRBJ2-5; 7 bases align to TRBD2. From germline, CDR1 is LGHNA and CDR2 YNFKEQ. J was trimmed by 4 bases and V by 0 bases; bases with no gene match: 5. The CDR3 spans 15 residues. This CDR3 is CASSQDGSGGETQYF. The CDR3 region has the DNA TGTGCCAGCAGCCAAGATGGGTCGGGGGGAGAGACCCAGTACTTC.

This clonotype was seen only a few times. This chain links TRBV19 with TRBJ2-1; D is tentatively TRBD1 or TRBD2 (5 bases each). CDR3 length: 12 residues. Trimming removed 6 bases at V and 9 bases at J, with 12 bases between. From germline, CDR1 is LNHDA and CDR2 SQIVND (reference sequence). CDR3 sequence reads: CASSQKGTEQFF. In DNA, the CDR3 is TGTGCCAGTAGCCAGAAGGGGACTGAGCAGTTCTTC.

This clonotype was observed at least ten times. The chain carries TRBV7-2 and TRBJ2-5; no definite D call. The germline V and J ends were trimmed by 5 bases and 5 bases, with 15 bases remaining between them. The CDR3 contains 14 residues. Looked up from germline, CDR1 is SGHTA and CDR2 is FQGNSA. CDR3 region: CASSLVVHRETQYF. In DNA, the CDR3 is TGTGCCAGCAGCCTCGTCGTCCATCGGGAGACCCAGTACTTC.

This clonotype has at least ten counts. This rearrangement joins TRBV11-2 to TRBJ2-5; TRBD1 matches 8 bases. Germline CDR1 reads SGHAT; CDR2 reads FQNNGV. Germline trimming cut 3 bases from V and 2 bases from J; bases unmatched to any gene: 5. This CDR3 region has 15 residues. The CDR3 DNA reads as TGTGCCAGCAGCTTGGGGGACAGGTTTCAAGAGACCCAGTACTTC. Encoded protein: CASSLGDRFQETQYF.

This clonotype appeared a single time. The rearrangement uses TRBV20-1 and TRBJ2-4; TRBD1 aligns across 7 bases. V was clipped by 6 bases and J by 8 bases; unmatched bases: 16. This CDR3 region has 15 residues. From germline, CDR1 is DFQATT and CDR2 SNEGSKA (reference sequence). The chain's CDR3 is CSATTTGTGLDIQYF. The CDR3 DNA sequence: TGCAGTGCCACTACGACAGGGACGGGCCTCGACATTCAGTACTTC.

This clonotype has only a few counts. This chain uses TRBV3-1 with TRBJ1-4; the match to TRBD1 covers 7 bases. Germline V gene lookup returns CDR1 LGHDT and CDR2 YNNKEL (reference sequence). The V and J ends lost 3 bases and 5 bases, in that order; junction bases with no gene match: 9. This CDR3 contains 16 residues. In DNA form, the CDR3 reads TGTGCCAGCAGCCACGCTCAGACAGGGCGAAATGAAAAACTGTTTTTT. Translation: CASSHAQTGRNEKLFF. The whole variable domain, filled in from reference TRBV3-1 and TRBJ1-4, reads DTAVSQTPKYLVTQMGNDKSIKCEQNLGHDTMYWYKQDSKKFLKIMFSYNNKELIINETVPNRFSPKSPDKAHLNLHINSLELGDSAVYFCASSHAQTGRNEKLFFGSGTQLSVL.

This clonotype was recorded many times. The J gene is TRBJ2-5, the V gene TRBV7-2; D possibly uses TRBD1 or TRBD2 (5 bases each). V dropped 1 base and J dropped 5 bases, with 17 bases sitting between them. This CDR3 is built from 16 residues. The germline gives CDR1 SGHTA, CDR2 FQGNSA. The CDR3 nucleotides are TGTGCCAGCAGCTTAGGGGCAGGGAGAATTGGGGAGACCCAGTACTTC. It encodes CASSLGAGRIGETQYF.